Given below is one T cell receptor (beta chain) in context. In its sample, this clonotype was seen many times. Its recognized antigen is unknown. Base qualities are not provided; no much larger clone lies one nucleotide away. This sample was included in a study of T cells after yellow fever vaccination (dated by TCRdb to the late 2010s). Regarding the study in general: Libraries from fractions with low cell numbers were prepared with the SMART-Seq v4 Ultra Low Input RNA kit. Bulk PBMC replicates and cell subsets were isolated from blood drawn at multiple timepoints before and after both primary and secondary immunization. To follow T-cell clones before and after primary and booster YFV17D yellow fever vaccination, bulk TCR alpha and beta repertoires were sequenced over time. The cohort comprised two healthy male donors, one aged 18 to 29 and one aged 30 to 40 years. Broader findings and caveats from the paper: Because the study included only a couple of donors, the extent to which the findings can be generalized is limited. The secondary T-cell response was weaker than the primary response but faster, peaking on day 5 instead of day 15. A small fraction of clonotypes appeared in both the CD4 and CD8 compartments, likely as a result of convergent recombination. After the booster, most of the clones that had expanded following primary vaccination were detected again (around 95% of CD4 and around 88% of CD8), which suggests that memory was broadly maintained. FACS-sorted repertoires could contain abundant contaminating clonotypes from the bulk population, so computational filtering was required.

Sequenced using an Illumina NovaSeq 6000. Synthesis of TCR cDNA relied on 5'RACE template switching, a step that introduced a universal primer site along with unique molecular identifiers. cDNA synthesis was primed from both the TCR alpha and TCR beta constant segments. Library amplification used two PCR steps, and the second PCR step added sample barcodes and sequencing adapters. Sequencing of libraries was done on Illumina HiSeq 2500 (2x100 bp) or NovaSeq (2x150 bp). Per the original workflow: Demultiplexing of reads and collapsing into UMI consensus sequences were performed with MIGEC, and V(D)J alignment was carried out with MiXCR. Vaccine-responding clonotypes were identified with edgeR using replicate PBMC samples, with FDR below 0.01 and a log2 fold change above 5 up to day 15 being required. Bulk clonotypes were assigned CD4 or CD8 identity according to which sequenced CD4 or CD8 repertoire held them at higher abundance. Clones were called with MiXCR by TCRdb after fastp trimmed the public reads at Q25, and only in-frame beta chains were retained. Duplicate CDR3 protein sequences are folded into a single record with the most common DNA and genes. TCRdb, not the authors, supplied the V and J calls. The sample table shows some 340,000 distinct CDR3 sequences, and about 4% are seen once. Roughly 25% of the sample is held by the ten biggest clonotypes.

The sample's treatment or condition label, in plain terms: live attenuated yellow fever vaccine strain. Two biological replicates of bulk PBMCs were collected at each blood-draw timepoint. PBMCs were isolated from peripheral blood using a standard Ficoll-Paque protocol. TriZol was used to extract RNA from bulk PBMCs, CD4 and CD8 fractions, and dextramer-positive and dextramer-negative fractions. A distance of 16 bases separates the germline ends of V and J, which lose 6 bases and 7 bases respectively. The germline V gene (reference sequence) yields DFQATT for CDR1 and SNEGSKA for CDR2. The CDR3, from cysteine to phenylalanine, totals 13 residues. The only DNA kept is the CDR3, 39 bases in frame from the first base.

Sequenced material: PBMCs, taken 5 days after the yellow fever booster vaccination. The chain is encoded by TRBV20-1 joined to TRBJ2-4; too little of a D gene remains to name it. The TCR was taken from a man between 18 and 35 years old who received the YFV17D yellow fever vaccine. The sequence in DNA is TGCAGTGCCGGAGCGAGCTCAAGGAACATTCAGTACTTC. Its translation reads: CSAGASSRNIQYF.